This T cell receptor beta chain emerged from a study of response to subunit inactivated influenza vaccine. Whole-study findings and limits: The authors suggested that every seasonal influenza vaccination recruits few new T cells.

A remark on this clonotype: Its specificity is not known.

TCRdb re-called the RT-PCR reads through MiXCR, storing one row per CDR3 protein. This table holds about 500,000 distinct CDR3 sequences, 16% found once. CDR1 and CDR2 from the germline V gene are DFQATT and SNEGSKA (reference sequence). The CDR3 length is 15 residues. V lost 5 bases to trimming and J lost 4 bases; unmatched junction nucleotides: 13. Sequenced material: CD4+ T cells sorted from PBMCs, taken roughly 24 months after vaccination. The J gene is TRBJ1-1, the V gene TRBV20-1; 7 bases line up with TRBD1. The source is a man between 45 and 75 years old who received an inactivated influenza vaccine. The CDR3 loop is CSAFDRVWVGTEAFF. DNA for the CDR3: TGCAGTGCTTTCGACAGGGTCTGGGTGGGCACTGAAGCTTTCTTT.